This T cell receptor (beta chain) is from a study of technical replicates of blood from several donors. The CDR3 sequence is 15 residues long. Germline values: CDR1 PRHDT, CDR2 FYEKMQ (reference sequence). V trimming: 4 bases; J trimming: 1 base; junction bases outside the gene matches: 6. Sequencing used immunoSEQ multiplex PCR; TCRdb keeps in-frame clones, though not all of them. Counted here are 56,000 or so clones, over 90% occurring once; the ten biggest clones make up approximately 3.4%. Sequenced sample: PBMCs. This receptor was taken from a human donor in good health. Some clones in this sample may be carry-over from other donors' samples. This rearrangement joins TRBV13 to TRBJ1-1, with TRBD1 identical over 7 bases. The CDR3 loop reads CASSSERGQNTEAFF. The DNA of the CDR3 is TGTGCCAGCAGCTCGGAAAGGGGGCAGAACACTGAAGCTTTCTTT. Looking up the rest from reference TRBV13 and TRBJ1-1 gives the full variable domain: AAGVIQSPRHLIKEKRETATLKCYPIPRHDTVYWYQQGPGQDPQFLISFYEKMQSDKGSIPDRFSAQQFSDYHSELNMSSLELGDSALYFCASSSERGQNTEAFFGQGTRLTVV.